This T cell receptor (beta chain) derives from a study of T cell responses to AZD1222 COVID-19 vaccine. Study observations and caveats: Baseline testing showed seropositivity in only a handful of AZD1222 recipients. Mapped onto spike, vaccine-associated CD4 TCRs spanned it and were dominant at 160-218 and 743-854. Among the donors, most were white British and more were female, and clonal diversity was possibly underestimated. In all cases, repertoires were sampled only after the peak T cell response.

Details on this clone: Its antigen is not identified.

Trimming pared 0 bases from V and 2 bases from J, leaving 11 bases between. This CDR3 is 16 amino acids long. Only in-frame clones appear in the TCRdb table, and some are missing; sequencing was by immunoSEQ multiplex PCR. The sample lists roughly 170,000 clones; around 93% were seen once. V gene TRBV23-1 combines with J gene TRBJ2-1, with TRBD2 as a possible D gene (6 bases). TRBV23-1 qualifies as an ORF whose function is uncertain. This sample comprised peripheral blood, obtained on day 0 of AZD1222 vaccination. The origin of this receptor is an adult in good health. The CDR3 DNA follows: TGCGCCAGCAGTCAATCCGCCAGGGAGGCCTACAATGAGCAGTTCTTC. It is translated as CASSQSAREAYNEQFF.